This T cell receptor (beta chain) was identified in a study of Ad26.COV2.S vaccination and SARS-CoV-2 variants. On this clone: The antigen is not known.

Notes on the study in general: Possibly, TCR breadth and depth analyses underestimated total T cell responses.

This CDR3 comprises 14 residues. Trimming took off 4 bases at V and 0 bases at J, with 10 bases between the two ends. Germline CDR1 and CDR2: SGHDT and YYEEEE. Sequenced by immunoSEQ multiplex PCR; TCRdb stores in-frame clones only, minus some. The table records around 310,000 clones, about 90% of them present only once. Treatment defined: around 19 received Ad26.COV2.S at low or high dose, single or two shots; five or six received placebo; per-sample allocation not given. Specimen acquisition occurred on day 63 following the initial vaccine or placebo injection. Sequences were derived from peripheral blood, sampled in a trial of Ad26.COV2.S vaccine versus placebo. The clonotype originates from a person between 18 and 65 years old who received the Ad26.COV2.S COVID-19 vaccine or a placebo. The genes are TRBV5-6 and TRBJ1-1; weak D call: TRBD1 (6 bases). The CDR3 protein is CASSERTVNTEAFF. CDR3 sequence (DNA): TGTGCCAGCAGCGAACGGACAGTGAACACTGAAGCTTTCTTT.